The rows below give T cell receptor beta chains drawn from one sample of a study of T cell changes during pregnancy in multiple sclerosis. The repertoire was sequenced with immunoSEQ multiplex PCR; TCRdb's copy has only in-frame clones and lacks some. Of roughly 93,000 clones listed, 85% to 95% are singletons. Sequenced material: peripheral blood, taken in the first trimester of pregnancy. The receptors shown here come from a female donor in good health, enrolled as a control in a pregnancy study. CDR3s include the opening cysteine and the closing phenylalanine or tryptophan. Each record gives: V gene, D gene, J gene, clone size, CDR3 DNA, CDR3 protein. A D gene is named only where the DNA matches it firmly. Not every row has a clone size; where given, it reads once, few, many or a size class.

TRBV7-2	TRBD2	TRBJ2-3	NA	TGTGCCAGCAGCTTAGGACTAGCGGGGTCAGATACGCAGTATTTT	CASSLGLAGSDTQYF
TRBV29-1	NA	TRBJ1-2	NA	TGCAGCGTTGGTGGGGCGGACTATGGCTACACCTTC	CSVGGADYGYTF
TRBV27	NA	TRBJ2-7	NA	TGTGCCAGCAGACGCACGAAGGGAGCCTACGAGCAGTACTTC	CASRRTKGAYEQYF
TRBV11-2	TRBD1	TRBJ1-2	once	TGTGCCAGCAGCTTAGGGGGTGTTGGACAGGGGGGTTATGGCTACACCTTC	CASSLGGVGQGGYGYTF
TRBV10-3	TRBD1	TRBJ1-4	NA	TGTGCCATCAGTGAATCCGGGACAGGGACCGAGTTTTTT	CAISESGTGTEFF
TRBV29-1	NA	TRBJ1-1	NA	TGCAGCGTTGAAGTCCGACAGGTAGTGAACACTGAAGCTTTCTTT	CSVEVRQVVNTEAFF
TRBV2	NA	TRBJ1-2	NA	TGTGCCAGCAGTGGCACAGGTGCTAACTATGGCTACACCTTC	CASSGTGANYGYTF
TRBV5-4	NA	TRBJ2-1	NA	TGTGCCAGCAGCTTGAGGGCACAGGCGAGTCAGGATGAGCAGTTCTTC	CASSLRAQASQDEQFF
TRBV28	TRBD1	TRBJ2-5	NA	TGTGCCAGCAGCGACAGGGCCCAGGAGACCCAGTACTTC	CASSDRAQETQYF
TRBV18	TRBD1	TRBJ2-7	NA	TGTGCCAGCTCACCAGGACAGGGGGCTCCCAGCGAGCAGTACTTC	CASSPGQGAPSEQYF
TRBV2	TRBD2	TRBJ2-5	NA	TGTGCCATCTCCATGGGGCTAGCGGGGGTCCAAGAGACCCAGTACTTC	CAISMGLAGVQETQYF
TRBV28	NA	TRBJ1-3	NA	TGTGCCAGCAGGAACCCACAGGGAAACACCATATATTTT	CASRNPQGNTIYF
TRBV6-1	TRBD2	TRBJ2-2	NA	TGTGCCAGCAGTGAAGCGCTCGGGAGGAGGCTGTTTTTT	CASSEALGRRLFF
TRBV11-2	TRBD1	TRBJ2-6	NA	TGTGCCAGCAGCTCCCCAGGGGGTATTCCCTCTGGGGCCAACGTCCTGACTTTC	CASSSPGGIPSGANVLTF
TRBV30	NA	TRBJ2-2	NA	TGTGCCTGGAGTGACTCAAACACCGGGGAGCTGTTTTTT	CAWSDSNTGELFF
TRBV28	TRBD1	TRBJ1-6	NA	TGTGCCAGCAGTTTATTTGGGCGGACAGGGTCACCCCTCCACTTT	CASSLFGRTGSPLHF
TRBV7-9	NA	TRBJ2-3	NA	TGTGCCAGCGGAGGTTATAGCACAGATACGCAGTATTTT	CASGGYSTDTQYF
TRBV18	NA	TRBJ1-2	NA	TGTGCCAGCTCAAGCGACAGGAATGGCTACACCTTC	CASSSDRNGYTF
TRBV10-3	TRBD1	TRBJ1-4	NA	TGTGCCATCAGTGGAACAGGGGAATCAACTAATGAAAAACTGTTTTTT	CAISGTGESTNEKLFF
TRBV6-5	NA	TRBJ1-2	NA	TGTGCCAGCAGTTACGGGACAAACTATGGCTACACCTTC	CASSYGTNYGYTF
TRBV18	TRBD1	TRBJ2-5	NA	TGTGCCAGCTCACTCGGGACAGGGATGGGGACCCAGTACTTC	CASSLGTGMGTQYF
TRBV5-1	NA	TRBJ1-6	NA	TGCGCCAGCAGCTTGAGTGGGGCGGGGAACGGTTCACCCCTCCACTTT	CASSLSGAGNGSPLHF
TRBV6-1	NA	TRBJ1-2	NA	TGTGCCAGCAGGGCTCTGGGGACTGGTGCTGGCTACACCTTC	CASRALGTGAGYTF
TRBV5-5	TRBD1	TRBJ1-2	NA	TGTGCCAGCAGCTCACCGACGGGACAGGGGAACTATGGCTACACCTTC	CASSSPTGQGNYGYTF
TRBV18	NA	TRBJ2-7	NA	TGTGCCAGCTCACCATATGGGGCCGGCGAGCAGTACTTC	CASSPYGAGEQYF
TRBV7-8	NA	TRBJ2-7	NA	TGTGCCAGCAGCTTAGGATCCCAGGGGAAGTCCTTC	CASSLGSQGKSF
TRBV20-1	NA	TRBJ2-1	NA	TGCAGTGCTACTACTGAGCAGTTCTTC	CSATTEQFF
TRBV7-2	NA	TRBJ2-1	NA	TGTGCCAGCAGCCCAAAGGACCGCTTGAGGGACTACAATGAGCAGTTCTTC	CASSPKDRLRDYNEQFF
TRBV7-2	TRBD1	TRBJ1-1	once	TGTGCCAGCAGCTTGACAGGGTATCAGACTGAAGCTTTCTTT	CASSLTGYQTEAFF
TRBV7-6	NA	TRBJ1-3	once	TGTGCCAGCAGCCAACGGGGGGGCAGTACCTCTGGAAACACCATATATTTT	CASSQRGGSTSGNTIYF
TRBV29-1	TRBD2	TRBJ2-5	NA	TGCAGCGTAAGCCCAGCGGGGGCCATGGTAGAGACCCAGTACTTC	CSVSPAGAMVETQYF
TRBV7-2	NA	TRBJ1-1	NA	TGTGCCAGCAGCTTGGGACTGAGCACTGAAGCTTTCTTT	CASSLGLSTEAFF
TRBV28	TRBD1	TRBJ1-1	once	TGTGCCAGCATTACGCAGGGGGACACTGAAGCTTTCTTT	CASITQGDTEAFF
TRBV2	NA	TRBJ1-2	NA	TGTGCCAGCGGGGGAGGGACGTATGGCTACACCTTC	CASGGGTYGYTF
TRBV5-1	NA	TRBJ2-2	NA	TGCGCCAGCAGCTTGGTCGTGAACACCGGGGAGCTGTTTTTT	CASSLVVNTGELFF
TRBV14	NA	TRBJ1-2	few	TGTGCCAGCAGCTCAGCCTCCGAAGGTAGCTTTGGCTACACCTTC	CASSSASEGSFGYTF
TRBV7-2	TRBD1	TRBJ2-7	NA	TGTGCCAGCAGCCCAAGGACAGGGGACTACGAGCAGTACTTC	CASSPRTGDYEQYF
TRBV5-1	NA	TRBJ2-5	NA	TGCGCCAGCAGCTTCCAACAGGGTGCCGGGGAGACCCAGTACTTC	CASSFQQGAGETQYF
TRBV28	NA	TRBJ2-2	NA	TGTGCCAGCAGTCCCCACGGGTGGGAGCTGTTTTTT	CASSPHGWELFF
TRBV5-6	TRBD2	TRBJ2-1	NA	TGTGCCAGCACCGGGGGGGACTACTCCGAGGAGCAGTTCTTC	CASTGGDYSEEQFF
TRBV7-2	TRBD1	TRBJ1-6	NA	TGTGCCAGCATCGTCGACAGGGGTTATAATTCACCCCTCCACTTT	CASIVDRGYNSPLHF
TRBV6-6	NA	TRBJ2-7	NA	TGTGCCAGCAGTTACTCTAGCTACGAGCAGTACTTC	CASSYSSYEQYF
TRBV4-3	TRBD1	TRBJ1-2	NA	TGCGCCAGCAGCCAAGATAGGGGGCAGGGGCGGAACTATGGCTACACCTTC	CASSQDRGQGRNYGYTF
TRBV28	NA	TRBJ2-7	NA	TGTGCCAGCAGTCCACACAGAAGCTCCTACGAGCAGTACTTC	CASSPHRSSYEQYF
TRBV30	NA	TRBJ1-4	NA	TGTGCCTGGAGCACCGGGGGGTCTAATGAAAAACTGTTTTTT	CAWSTGGSNEKLFF
TRBV11-3	NA	TRBJ2-2	NA	TGTGCCAGCAGCCTAACTCCCGTCACCGGGGAGCTGTTTTTT	CASSLTPVTGELFF